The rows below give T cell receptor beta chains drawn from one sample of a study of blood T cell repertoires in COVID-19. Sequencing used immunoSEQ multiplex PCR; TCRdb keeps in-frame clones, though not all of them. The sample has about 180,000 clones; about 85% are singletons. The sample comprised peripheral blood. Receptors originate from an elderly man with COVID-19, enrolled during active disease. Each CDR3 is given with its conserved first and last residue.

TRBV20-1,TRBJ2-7,CSASLQGATRQYF
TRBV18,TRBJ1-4,CASSASGTGGEKLFF
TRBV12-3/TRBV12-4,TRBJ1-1,CASSPTENTEAFF
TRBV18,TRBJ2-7,CASSPDRDSGEQYF
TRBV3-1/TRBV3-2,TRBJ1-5,CASSQPGYSNQPQHF
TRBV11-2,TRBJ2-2,CASSLAGVTLDTGELFF
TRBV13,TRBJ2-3,CASSQMTGISTDTQYF
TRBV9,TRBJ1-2,CASSVGGTFNYGYTF
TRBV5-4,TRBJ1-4,CASSLNRNEKLFF
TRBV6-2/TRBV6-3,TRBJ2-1,CASSYRLAGGYHRDNEQFF
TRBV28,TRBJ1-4,CASSLVADRPNEKLFF
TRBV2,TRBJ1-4,CASSKLREGNEKLFF
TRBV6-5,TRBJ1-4,CASSKPGQGNEKLFF
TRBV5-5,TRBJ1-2,CASSFGQGRNYGYTF
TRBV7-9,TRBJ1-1,CASSRGGNTEAFF
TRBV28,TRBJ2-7,CASSPGSYEQYF
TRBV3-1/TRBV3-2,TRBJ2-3,CASSQKGTGSTDTQYF
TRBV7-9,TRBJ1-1,CASSLAGVGTEAFF